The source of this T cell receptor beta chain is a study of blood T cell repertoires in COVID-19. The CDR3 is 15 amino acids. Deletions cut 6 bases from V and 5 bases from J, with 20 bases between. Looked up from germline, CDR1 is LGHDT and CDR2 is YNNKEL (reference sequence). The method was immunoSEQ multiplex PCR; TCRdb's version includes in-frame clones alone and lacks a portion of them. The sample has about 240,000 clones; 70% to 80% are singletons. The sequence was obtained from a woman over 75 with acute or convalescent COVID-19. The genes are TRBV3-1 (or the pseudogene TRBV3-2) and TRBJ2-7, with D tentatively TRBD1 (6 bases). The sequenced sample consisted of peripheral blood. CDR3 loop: CASSPPIGTHHEQYF. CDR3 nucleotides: TGTGCCAGCAGTCCACCTATCGGGACACACCACGAGCAGTACTTC.